The 29 T cell receptor beta chains below all came from one sample that was sequenced in a study of T cells after yellow fever vaccination. TCRdb analysed the 5' RACE reads with MiXCR anew, one entry per CDR3 protein. The sample includes tens of thousands of distinct CDR3 sequences, 7.4% seen only once; the top ten take roughly 27%. The sample in question was CD8+ T cells sorted from PBMCs, obtained less than 18 days after the first yellow fever vaccination. The receptor set was obtained from a man younger than 35 who received the YFV17D yellow fever vaccine.

This rearrangement joins TRBV6-5 to TRBJ2-3, with 8 bases identical to TRBD2. CDR3 size: 16 residues. Looked up from germline, CDR1 is MNHEY and CDR2 is SVGAGI. J lost 4 bases, V lost 3 bases, and 9 bases had no gene match. CDR3 region: CASSYLAGGQSDTQYF. The CDR3 DNA is TGTGCCAGCAGTTATTTGGCGGGGGGTCAGTCAGATACGCAGTATTTT.

This clonotype was seen many times. The chain couples TRBV7-9 to TRBJ1-2; unclear D gene. CDR1 and CDR2 (germline): SEHNR, FQNEAQ (reference sequence). The CDR3 covers 13 residues. V was clipped by 3 bases and J by 8 bases, with 13 bases between them. The CDR3 loop reads CASSFQRESGYTF. The CDR3 DNA reads as TGTGCCAGCAGCTTTCAACGGGAGAGCGGCTACACCTTC.

This clonotype was seen repeatedly, ten times or more. V and J are TRBV7-9 and TRBJ1-2; D is possibly TRBD1 (5 bases). The CDR3 totals 12 residues. Germline CDR1 is SEHNR and CDR2 is FQNEAQ (reference sequence). Trimming left V 3 bases short and J 8 bases short, with 10 bases between. CDR3 bases: TGTGCCAGCAGCTTGGGGGATTCGGGCTACACCTTC. It is translated as CASSLGDSGYTF.

This clonotype showed up many times. The genes are TRBV19 and TRBJ2-1; D is uncertain. Germline lookup yields CDR1 LNHDA and CDR2 SQIVND (reference sequence). The CDR3 runs to 13 residues. The germline V and J ends were trimmed by 5 bases and 3 bases, with 8 bases remaining between them. As DNA, the CDR3 is TGTGCCAGTAGTCTTACGGACTACAATGAGCAGTTCTTC. Its translation is CASSLTDYNEQFF.

This clonotype was seen ten or more times. The chain is built from TRBV9 and TRBJ2-7; 9 bases align to TRBD1. This CDR3 spans 17 amino acids. With V trimmed by 0 bases and J by 0 bases, 7 bases remained unmatched. The germline gives CDR1 SGDLS, CDR2 YYNGEE. CDR3 DNA sequence: TGTGCCAGCAGCGTAGACCCTGGGACAGGGAGCTCCTACGAGCAGTACGTC. Translation gives CASSVDPGTGSSYEQYV.

The table lists this clonotype with many counts. The chain links TRBV6-5 to TRBJ2-7, with 7 nucleotides matching TRBD2. This CDR3 spans 14 amino acids. CDR1 is MNHEY, CDR2 SVGAGI, per germline. The V gene end was trimmed by 7 bases and the J gene end by 3 bases; junction bases not matched to a gene: 9. The CDR3 spells CASTYGEGLYEQYF. The CDR3 nucleotides are TGTGCCAGCACCTATGGGGAGGGGCTCTACGAGCAGTACTTC.

The table lists this clonotype with many counts. This sequence joins TRBV7-6 and TRBJ1-1; 7 bases match TRBD1. V shed 0 bases, J shed 4 bases, and the junction held 11 bases outside the gene matches. The CDR3 totals 17 residues. From germline, CDR1 is SGHVS and CDR2 FNYEAQ. Written as DNA, the CDR3 is TGTGCCAGCAGCTTAGCCGGCGGGGTAACAGGGGCCACTGAAGCTTTCTTT. Translating gives CASSLAGGVTGATEAFF.

In this sample, this clonotype turned up many times. The chain uses TRBV7-8 and TRBJ2-1; D is tentatively TRBD1 or TRBD2 (5 bases each). V was pared by 4 bases and J by 4 bases, with 14 bases between. The germline CDR1 and CDR2 sequences are SGHVS and FQNEAQ. CDR3 length equals 15 residues. The CDR3 protein is CASSWSGQGYNEQFF. The CDR3 DNA is TGTGCCAGCAGCTGGAGCGGCCAGGGATACAATGAGCAGTTCTTC.

In its sample, this clonotype was seen many times. The chain employs TRBV29-1 and TRBJ2-7; TRBD1 matches 7 bases. This CDR3 contains 13 residues. Germline V gene lookup returns CDR1 SQVTM and CDR2 ANQGSEA. With V trimmed by 6 bases and J by 0 bases, 5 bases remained unmatched. The CDR3 coding sequence is TGCAGCGTGCGACAGGGTAGCTCCTACGAGCAGTACTTC. This translates into CSVRQGSSYEQYF.

This rearrangement joins TRBV27 to TRBJ2-1, with D perhaps TRBD1 (6 bases). Germline V CDR1 and CDR2: MNHEY, SMNVEV (reference sequence). Trimming cost V 5 bases and J 4 bases, with 18 bases left between them. The CDR3 is 16 residues long. For the CDR3, the DNA is TGTGCCAGCAGTCCGACTACAGGGTCGCTTTACAATGAGCAGTTCTTC. Translation gives CASSPTTGSLYNEQFF.

The table lists this clonotype with many counts. The V gene is TRBV9, the J gene TRBJ2-3, with TRBD2 matching over 7 bases. Germline V lookup: CDR1 SGDLS, CDR2 YYNGEE. Losses at the gene ends were 0 bases for V and 3 bases for J; bases not matched to a gene: 4. The CDR3 extends over 15 amino acids. This chain's CDR3 is CASSVAYGGTDTQYF. The CDR3 DNA reads as TGTGCCAGCAGCGTAGCTTACGGGGGGACAGATACGCAGTATTTT.

This clonotype was recorded at least ten times. The gene calls are TRBV29-1 and TRBJ2-1; D is uncertain. V lost 6 bases and J 6 bases, leaving 12 bases between the germline ends. CDR3 length: 12 amino acids. Germline V gene data show CDR1 as SQVTM and CDR2 as ANQGSEA. CDR3 loop: CSVRVPINEQFF. The CDR3 nucleotides are TGCAGCGTCCGAGTGCCGATCAATGAGCAGTTCTTC.

This clonotype was detected many times. The V call is TRBV20-1, the J call TRBJ1-5; 10 bases line up with TRBD1. The CDR3 contains 14 residues. From germline, CDR1 is DFQATT and CDR2 SNEGSKA (reference sequence). V was clipped by 1 base and J by 7 bases; unmatched bases: 4. CDR3 sequence (DNA): TGCAGTGCTAGAGCGACAGGGGGCGGACAGCCCCAGCATTTT. Protein: CSARATGGGQPQHF.

This clonotype was recorded at least ten times. The J gene is TRBJ1-1, the V gene TRBV11-2; D possibly corresponds to TRBD1 (6 bases). Germline CDR1 SGHAT, CDR2 FQNNGV. The CDR3 is made up of 12 amino acids. The germline V and J ends were trimmed by 6 bases and 7 bases, with 12 bases remaining between them. DNA of the CDR3: TGTGCCAGCAGGCGGGGGCGGGGTGAAGCTTTCTTT. As protein: CASRRGRGEAFF.

The CDR3 loop reads CASSLGSSSGWYNEQFF. The CDR3 DNA is TGTGCCAGCAGCTTAGGGTCCTCTAGCGGGTGGTACAATGAGCAGTTCTTC. V is TRBV7-6 and J is TRBJ2-1, with 8 positions matching TRBD2. V lost 1 base to trimming and J lost 4 bases; unmatched junction nucleotides: 9. Germline CDR1 and CDR2: SGHVS and FNYEAQ. The CDR3 covers 17 residues. Together with reference TRBV7-6 and TRBJ2-1, the CDR3 gives the full variable domain: GAGVSQSPRYKVTKRGQDVALRCDPISGHVSLYWYRQALGQGPEFLTYFNYEAQQDKSGLPNDRFSAERPEGSISTLTIQRTEQRDSAMYRCASSLGSSSGWYNEQFFGPGTRLTVL.

This clonotype has ten or more counts. The chain is built from TRBV6-4 and TRBJ2-3; 9 nucleotides align to TRBD2. The CDR3 has 15 residues. V trimming: 4 bases; J trimming: 3 bases; junction bases outside the gene matches: 5. The germline CDR1 and CDR2 sequences are MRHNA and SNTAGT. The CDR3 sequence is CASSALAGRTDTQYF. Here the CDR3 DNA reads TGTGCCAGCAGTGCCCTAGCGGGGAGGACAGATACGCAGTATTTT.

In its sample, this clonotype was seen many times. V gene TRBV6-1 combines with J gene TRBJ1-5; D might be TRBD1 (5 bases). Germline loops: CDR1 MNHNS, CDR2 SASEGT. The CDR3 covers 12 residues. V was pared by 1 base and J by 7 bases, with 5 bases between. The CDR3 here is CASSEGDQPQHF. In DNA, the CDR3 is TGTGCCAGCAGTGAAGGGGACCAGCCCCAGCATTTT.

This clonotype was observed at least ten times. The CDR3 protein is CATSDPRETQYF. As DNA, the CDR3 is TGTGCCACCAGTGATCCAAGGGAGACCCAGTACTTC. The V and J genes are TRBV24-1 and TRBJ2-5; D not certain. The CDR3 is 12 residues long. CDR1 and CDR2 from the germline V gene are KGHDR and SFDVKD. V lost 3 bases, J lost 5 bases, and 6 bases lay in between.

There are many counts of this clonotype. V is TRBV7-2 and J is TRBJ2-3; TRBD2 agrees at 7 bases. The CDR3 spans 14 residues. Germline V gene lookup returns CDR1 SGHTA and CDR2 FQGNSA. The trim removed 3 bases at V and 4 bases at J, leaving 4 bases unmatched. The CDR3 DNA sequence: TGTGCCAGCAGCTTTTTGGGGGGGGCAGATACGCAGTATTTT. Protein: CASSFLGGADTQYF.

This clonotype occurred many times. CDR3 nucleotide sequence: TGCGCCAGCAGCTCGGGGGGCGGGGTCACCGGGGAGCTGTTTTTT. Encoded protein: CASSSGGGVTGELFF. The chain combines TRBV4-3 with TRBJ2-2, with TRBD2 as a possible D gene (7 bases). CDR3 length equals 15 residues. V shed 5 bases and J shed 4 bases, with 14 bases lying between them. The germline gives CDR1 LGHNA, CDR2 YSLEER.

This clonotype was counted many times. The chain recombines TRBV12-3 or TRBV12-4 with TRBJ1-5; no clear D gene. V was cut by 3 bases and J by 4 bases, with 7 bases left in between. The CDR3 loop spans 13 amino acids. The CDR3 loop reads CASSFGRNQPQHF. Here the CDR3 DNA reads TGTGCCAGCAGTTTTGGCAGAAATCAGCCCCAGCATTTT.

This clonotype was counted a single time. The V and J genes are TRBV6-4 and TRBJ2-3; 13 nucleotides line up with TRBD2. Per germline, CDR1 MRHNA and CDR2 SNTAGT. The CDR3 is 19 residues long. The trim removed 11 bases at V and 0 bases at J, leaving 17 bases unmatched. The CDR3 DNA sequence: TGTGCCCTCTGTGACCCTGGACTAGCGGGGGCCCTTAGCACAGATACGCAGTATTTT. It translates to CALCDPGLAGALSTDTQYF.

The table lists this clonotype with many counts. This chain links TRBV2 with TRBJ2-1; D may be TRBD2 (6 bases). V lost 6 bases and J lost 1, with 10 bases in between. Germline V CDR1 and CDR2: SNHLY, FYNNEI. The CDR3 runs to 14 residues. CDR3 region: CASRGGTSYNEQFF. The CDR3 region has the DNA TGTGCCAGCAGAGGAGGGACTTCCTACAATGAGCAGTTCTTC.

The rearrangement joins TRBV4-3 to TRBJ1-1; 9 nucleotides agree with TRBD1. V dropped 3 bases and J dropped 3; count of bases not matched to a gene: 5. This CDR3 comprises 15 residues. Per germline, CDR1 LGHNA and CDR2 YSLEER. CDR3 nucleotides: TGCGCCAGCAGCCAGTGGAGACAGGGGGACACTGAAGCTTTCTTT. Translated, it gives CASSQWRQGDTEAFF.

V gene TRBV12-3 or TRBV12-4 combines with J gene TRBJ1-5; D is unresolved. Between the trimmed V and J ends, which lost 3 bases and 0 bases, there was a span of 3 bases. CDR3 length: 13 residues. CDR3 bases: TGTGCCAGCAGTTTCTCTAGCAATCAGCCCCAGCATTTT. Its translation is CASSFSSNQPQHF.

This sequence joins TRBV24-1 and TRBJ2-1; D unclear. The CDR3 contains 13 residues. The germline gives CDR1 KGHDR, CDR2 SFDVKD. Trimming took off 0 bases at V and 3 bases at J, with 2 bases between the two ends. The CDR3 loop is CATSDLSYNEQFF. The DNA of the CDR3 is TGTGCCACCAGTGATTTGAGCTACAATGAGCAGTTCTTC.

This rearrangement joins TRBV7-6 to TRBJ1-1; 9 bases match TRBD1. The CDR3 is 14 amino acids. Trimming removed 3 bases from V and 7 bases from J; junction bases left unmatched: 6. Germline CDR1 and CDR2: SGHVS and FNYEAQ. CDR3 sequence: CASSFGDRVDEAFF. CDR3 DNA: TGTGCCAGCAGCTTCGGGGACAGGGTTGATGAAGCTTTCTTT.

This clonotype was picked up many times. The J gene is TRBJ1-1, the V gene TRBV7-8; 9 bases align to TRBD1. From germline, CDR1 is SGHVS and CDR2 FQNEAQ. Trimming removed 3 bases from V and 6 bases from J; junction bases left unmatched: 11. The CDR3 extends over 16 amino acids. In nucleotides, the CDR3 is TGTGCCAGCAGCTTCCCGCCGGGACAGGGAAACCCTGAAGCTTTCTTT. Protein sequence: CASSFPPGQGNPEAFF.

This clonotype showed up many times. The chain recombines TRBV5-1 with TRBJ2-7; D is tentatively TRBD1 or TRBD2 (6 bases each). V lost 0 bases to trimming and J lost 6 bases, with 13 bases between them. This CDR3 comprises 14 residues. Germline V gene lookup returns CDR1 SGHRS and CDR2 YFSETQ. CDR3 bases: TGCGCCAGCAGCTTGGAAGGGGGGCGTCTCGAGCAGTACGTC. Its translation: CASSLEGGRLEQYV.